Sequencing of this T cell receptor beta chain was carried out in a study of T-cell reconstitution after alpha-beta-depleted transplantation in children. Notes on the study in general: There were reportedly several hundred expanded graft clones from which alpha-beta T cells came about two months after transplant. Some patients owed their high day-60 TCRbeta diversity to surviving recipient T cells and thymic progenitors.

Trimming took 7 bases from V and 3 from J, leaving 10 bases between them. In germline, CDR1 is SGHTA, CDR2 FQGNSA. The CDR3 is 13 amino acids. The library targeted TCRbeta and was prepared with unique molecular identifiers. TCRdb re-called the PCR reads with MiXCR, one entry per CDR3 protein. Of about 980,000 distinct CDR3 sequences listed, 25% to 30% were seen once; the top ten hold around 30%. This clonotype was counted a few times. Its antigen is unidentified. The J gene is TRBJ2-1, the V gene TRBV7-2; D might be TRBD1 (5 bases). The clonotype originates from a boy under three years old who had a stem cell transplant for SCID, so the T cells may come from the graft donor. The source was PBMCs, mostly from graft donor cells, collected 360 days after TCRalphabeta/CD19-depleted stem cell transplant. In DNA, the CDR3 is TGTGCCAGCAAGAGGCAGGGCTACAATGAGCAGTTCTTC. It codes for CASKRQGYNEQFF. Supplemented by reference TRBV7-2 and TRBJ2-1, the full variable domain reads GAGVSQSPSNKVTEKGKDVELRCDPISGHTALYWYRQSLGQGLEFLIYFQGNSAPDKSGLPSDRFSAERTGGSVSTLTIQRTQQEDSAVYLCASKRQGYNEQFFGPGTRLTVL.